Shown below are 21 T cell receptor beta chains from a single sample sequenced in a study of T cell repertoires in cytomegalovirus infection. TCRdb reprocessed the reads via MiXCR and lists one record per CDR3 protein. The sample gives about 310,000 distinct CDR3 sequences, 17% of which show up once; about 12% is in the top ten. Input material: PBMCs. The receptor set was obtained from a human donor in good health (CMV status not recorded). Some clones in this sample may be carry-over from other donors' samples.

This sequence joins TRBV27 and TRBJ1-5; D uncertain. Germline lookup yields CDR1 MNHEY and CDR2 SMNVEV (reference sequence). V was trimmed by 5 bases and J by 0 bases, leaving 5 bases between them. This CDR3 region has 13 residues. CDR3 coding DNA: TGTGCCAGCAGTCACAGTAGCAATCAGCCCCAGCATTTT. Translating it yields CASSHSSNQPQHF.

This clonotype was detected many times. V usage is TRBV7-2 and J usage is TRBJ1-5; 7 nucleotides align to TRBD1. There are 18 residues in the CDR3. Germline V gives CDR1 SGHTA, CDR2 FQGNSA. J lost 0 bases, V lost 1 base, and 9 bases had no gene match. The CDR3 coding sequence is TGTGCCAGCAGCTTAGTTTCTAGCGGACAGGATAGCAATCAGCCCCAGCATTTT. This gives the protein CASSLVSSGQDSNQPQHF.

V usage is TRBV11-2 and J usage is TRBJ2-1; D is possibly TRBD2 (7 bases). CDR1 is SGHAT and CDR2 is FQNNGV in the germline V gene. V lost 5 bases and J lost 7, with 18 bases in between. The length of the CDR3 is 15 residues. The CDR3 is CASSEGGGVRNEQFF. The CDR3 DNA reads TGTGCCAGCAGCGAAGGCGGGGGCGTTCGTAATGAGCAGTTCTTC.

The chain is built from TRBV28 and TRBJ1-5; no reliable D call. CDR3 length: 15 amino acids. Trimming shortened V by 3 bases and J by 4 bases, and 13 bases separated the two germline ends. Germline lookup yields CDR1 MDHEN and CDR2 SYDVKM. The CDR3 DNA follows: TGTGCCAGCAGTTTGGAGGGTGCCTCGAATCAGCCCCAGCATTTT. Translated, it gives CASSLEGASNQPQHF.

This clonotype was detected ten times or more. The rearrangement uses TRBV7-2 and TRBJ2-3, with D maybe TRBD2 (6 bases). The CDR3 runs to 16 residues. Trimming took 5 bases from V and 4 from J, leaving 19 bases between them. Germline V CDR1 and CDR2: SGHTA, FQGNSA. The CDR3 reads CASSEGFGTLPDTQYF. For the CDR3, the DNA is TGTGCCAGCAGCGAAGGTTTCGGGACTTTGCCAGATACGCAGTATTTT.

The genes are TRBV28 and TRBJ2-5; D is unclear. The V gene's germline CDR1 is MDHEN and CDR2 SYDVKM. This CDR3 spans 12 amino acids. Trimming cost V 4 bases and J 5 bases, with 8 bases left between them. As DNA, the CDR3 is TGTGCCAGCAGTTCCCAGTTGGAGACCCAGTACTTC. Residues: CASSSQLETQYF.

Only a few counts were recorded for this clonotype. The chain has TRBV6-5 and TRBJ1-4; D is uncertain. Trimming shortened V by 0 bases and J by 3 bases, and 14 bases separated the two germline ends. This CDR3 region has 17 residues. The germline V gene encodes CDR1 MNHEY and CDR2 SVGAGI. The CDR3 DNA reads TGTGCCAGCAGTTACTCGTTCGCTCAAGCGGCTAATGAAAAACTGTTTTTT. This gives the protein CASSYSFAQAANEKLFF.

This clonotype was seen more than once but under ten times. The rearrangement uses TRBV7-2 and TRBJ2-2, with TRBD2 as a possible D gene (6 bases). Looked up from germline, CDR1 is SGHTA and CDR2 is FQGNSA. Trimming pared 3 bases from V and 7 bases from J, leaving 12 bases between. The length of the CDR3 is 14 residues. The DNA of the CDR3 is TGTGCCAGCAGCTTGAAACGGGGAGGCGGGGAGCTGTTTTTT. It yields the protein CASSLKRGGGELFF.

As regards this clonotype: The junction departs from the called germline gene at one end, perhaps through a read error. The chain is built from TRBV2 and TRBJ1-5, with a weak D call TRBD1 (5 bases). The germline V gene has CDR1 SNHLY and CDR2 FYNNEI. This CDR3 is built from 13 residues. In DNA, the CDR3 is TGTGCCGGCAGTGAACTCGGGGGTCAGCCCCAGCATTTT. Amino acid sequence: CAGSELGGQPQHF.

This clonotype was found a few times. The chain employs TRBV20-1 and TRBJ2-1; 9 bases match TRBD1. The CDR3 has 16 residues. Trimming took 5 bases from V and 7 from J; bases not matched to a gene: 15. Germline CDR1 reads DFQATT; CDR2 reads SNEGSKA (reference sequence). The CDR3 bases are TGCAGTGCTGAAAGTCCCAGGACAGGGGCGGGGAATGAGCAGTTCTTC. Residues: CSAESPRTGAGNEQFF.

The CDR3 is CASSREYNEQFF. The CDR3 DNA is TGTGCCAGCAGCCGCGAATACAATGAGCAGTTCTTC. The chain employs TRBV6-6 and TRBJ2-1; D unresolved. Germline V gene lookup returns CDR1 MNHNY and CDR2 SVGAGI (reference sequence). Trimming shortened V by 6 bases and J by 4 bases, and 7 bases separated the two germline ends. This CDR3 contains 12 residues.

CDR3: CASEGRAKNIQYF. In nucleotides, the CDR3 is TGTGCCAGCGAAGGCAGGGCCAAAAACATTCAGTACTTC. This chain uses TRBV6-9 with TRBJ2-4; D call uncertain. The CDR3 is 13 amino acids. CDR1 and CDR2 (germline): MNHGY, SVAAGI. V lost 8 bases to trimming and J lost 1 base, with 9 bases between them.

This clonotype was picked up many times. CDR3 in DNA: TGCAGTGCCCGAGGGGGGAGGGGAGGGGACACTGAAGCTTTCTTT. Translated: CSARGGRGGDTEAFF. The J gene is TRBJ1-1, the V gene TRBV20-1; D possibly corresponds to TRBD1 (6 bases). The CDR3 extends over 15 amino acids. Germline V gene lookup returns CDR1 DFQATT and CDR2 SNEGSKA (reference sequence). The ends were cut back, 6 bases at V and 3 bases at J, with 20 bases in the middle.

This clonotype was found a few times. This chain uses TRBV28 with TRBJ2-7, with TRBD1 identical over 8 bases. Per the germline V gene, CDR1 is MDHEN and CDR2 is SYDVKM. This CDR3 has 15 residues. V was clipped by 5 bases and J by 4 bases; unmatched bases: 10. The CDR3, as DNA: TGTGCCAGCAGTGTACCCGGGACAGGCCAATACGAGCAGTACTTC. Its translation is CASSVPGTGQYEQYF.

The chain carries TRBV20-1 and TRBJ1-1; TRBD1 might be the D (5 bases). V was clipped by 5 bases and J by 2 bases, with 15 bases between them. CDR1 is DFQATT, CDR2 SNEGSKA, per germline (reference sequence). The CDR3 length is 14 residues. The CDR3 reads CSASRQTSNTEAFF. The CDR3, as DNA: TGCAGTGCTTCCCGACAGACTTCAAACACTGAAGCTTTCTTT.

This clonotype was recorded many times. The CDR3: CASSFYSGFSTDTQYF. DNA for the CDR3: TGTGCCAGCAGCTTCTATAGCGGGTTTAGCACAGATACGCAGTATTTT. V is TRBV7-2 and J is TRBJ2-3; 7 bases agree with TRBD2. Germline V gene data show CDR1 as SGHTA and CDR2 as FQGNSA. The CDR3 is 16 amino acids. With 3 bases clipped from V and 0 bases from J, the junction kept 6 bases outside the gene matches.

Here the CDR3 DNA reads TGTGCCAGCAGTTACTCGCTCGGGAGAACTAGCACAGATACGCAGTATTTT. Residues: CASSYSLGRTSTDTQYF. The chain recombines TRBV6-5 with TRBJ2-3, with D possibly matching TRBD2 (6 bases). CDR3 length: 17 residues. The ends were cut back, 0 bases at V and 0 bases at J, with 13 bases in the middle. The V gene's germline CDR1 is MNHEY and CDR2 SVGAGI.

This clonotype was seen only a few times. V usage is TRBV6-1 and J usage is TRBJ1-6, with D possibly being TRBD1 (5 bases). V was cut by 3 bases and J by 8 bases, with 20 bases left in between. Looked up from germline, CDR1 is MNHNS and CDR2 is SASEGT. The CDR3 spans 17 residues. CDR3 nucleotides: TGTGCCAGCAGTGAGTTACTGGACGCCCTAGGGGATTCACCCCTCCACTTT. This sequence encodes CASSELLDALGDSPLHF.

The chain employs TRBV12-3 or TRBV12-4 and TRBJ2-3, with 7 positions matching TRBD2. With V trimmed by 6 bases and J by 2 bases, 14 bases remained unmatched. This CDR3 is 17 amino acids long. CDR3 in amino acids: CASSTNQGRGTTDTQYF. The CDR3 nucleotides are TGTGCCAGCAGCACCAACCAAGGGAGGGGAACCACAGATACGCAGTATTTT.

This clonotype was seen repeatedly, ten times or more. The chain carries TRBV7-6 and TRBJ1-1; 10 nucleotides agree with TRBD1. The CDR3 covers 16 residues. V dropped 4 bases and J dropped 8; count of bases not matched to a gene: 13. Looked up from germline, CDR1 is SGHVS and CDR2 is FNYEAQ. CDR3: CASSSIKGQGVREAFF. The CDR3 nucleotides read TGTGCCAGCAGCTCCATCAAAGGACAGGGGGTTAGAGAAGCTTTCTTT. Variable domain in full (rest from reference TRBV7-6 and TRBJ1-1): GAGVSQSPRYKVTKRGQDVALRCDPISGHVSLYWYRQALGQGPEFLTYFNYEAQQDKSGLPNDRFSAERPEGSISTLTIQRTEQRDSAMYRCASSSIKGQGVREAFFGQGTRLTVV.

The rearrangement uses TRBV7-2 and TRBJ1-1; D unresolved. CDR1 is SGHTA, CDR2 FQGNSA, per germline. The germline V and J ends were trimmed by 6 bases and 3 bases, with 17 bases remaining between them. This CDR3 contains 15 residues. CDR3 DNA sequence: TGTGCCAGCAGGCCTCTAGGGCGGGGAGACACTGAAGCTTTCTTT. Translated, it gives CASRPLGRGDTEAFF.